The 31 T cell receptor beta chains in this list originate from one sample, sequenced in a study of blood T cell repertoires in COVID-19. Some clones are missing from TCRdb's copy, which holds only in-frame ones; the method was immunoSEQ multiplex PCR. The sample lists about 120,000 clones, around 81% occurring once. Source material: peripheral blood. The source is a man aged 65-85 years with acute or convalescent COVID-19.

This chain joins TRBV6-5 and TRBJ1-4; 7 bases align to TRBD1. V was pared by 6 bases and J by 10 bases, with 11 bases of the junction left unmatched. From germline, CDR1 is MNHEY and CDR2 SVGAGI. This CDR3 comprises 14 residues. The CDR3 spells CASRKEQGSGKLFF. CDR3 nucleotide sequence: TGTGCCAGCAGGAAAGAACAGGGGAGTGGAAAACTGTTTTTT.

The chain joins TRBV6-5 to TRBJ1-1, with 7 bases aligning to TRBD1. J gave up 7 bases and V 3 bases, and 5 bases lay outside the gene matches. The germline V gene encodes CDR1 MNHEY and CDR2 SVGAGI. This CDR3 has 13 residues. Written as DNA, the CDR3 is TGTGCCAGCAGTTATAGGGGGCGGGGTGAAGCTTTCTTT. Its protein product is CASSYRGRGEAFF.

The count of this clone is one. The rearrangement uses TRBV6-5 and TRBJ1-1; TRBD1 aligns across 11 bases. CDR3 size: 15 residues. Germline V lookup: CDR1 MNHEY, CDR2 SVGAGI. The ends lost 2 bases at V and 5 bases at J; junction bases unmatched: 4. The CDR3 spells CASSYTRDRGTEAFF. The CDR3 DNA reads as TGTGCCAGCAGTTACACCCGGGACAGGGGGACTGAAGCTTTCTTT.

The chain joins TRBV6-6 to TRBJ2-1; TRBD1 matches 8 bases. Trimming at V came to 4 bases and at J to 8 bases, leaving 4 bases not matched to a gene. Germline V CDR1 and CDR2: MNHNY, SVGAGI (reference sequence). CDR3 length equals 13 residues. The CDR3 sequence: CASSSQGAYEQFF. Here the CDR3 DNA reads TGTGCCAGCAGTTCCCAGGGGGCGTATGAGCAGTTCTTC.

The rearrangement links TRBV6-2 or TRBV6-3 to TRBJ2-6; 7 nucleotides line up with TRBD1. Per the germline V gene, CDR1 is MNHEY and CDR2 is SVGEGT. J lost 8 bases, V lost 5 bases, and 6 bases had no gene match. This CDR3 has 14 amino acids. CDR3 region: CASSVTGQPNVLTF. CDR3 bases: TGTGCCAGCAGTGTGACAGGGCAACCCAACGTCCTGACTTTC.

The chain recombines TRBV10-1 with TRBJ1-1, with a possible D match to TRBD1 (5 bases). Germline V gene lookup returns CDR1 WNHNN and CDR2 SYGVQD (reference sequence). The CDR3 is made up of 14 amino acids. V was pared by 10 bases and J by 3 bases, with 18 bases between. CDR3 sequence reads: CATIGGLRDTEAFF. Written as DNA, the CDR3 is TGCGCCACCATTGGGGGACTCCGGGACACTGAAGCTTTCTTT.

The chain joins TRBV27 to TRBJ1-2; TRBD1 agrees at 7 bases. Germline V gene lookup returns CDR1 MNHEY and CDR2 SMNVEV (reference sequence). Trimming cost V 4 bases and J 5 bases; bases outside gene matches: 7. This CDR3 contains 14 residues. The CDR3 sequence: CASSYDRVTYGYTF. CDR3 nucleotide sequence: TGTGCCAGCAGTTACGACAGGGTAACATATGGCTACACCTTC.

This clone has only a few counts. The chain uses TRBV19 and TRBJ1-4; weak D call: TRBD1 (5 bases). Germline V CDR1 and CDR2: LNHDA, SQIVND (reference sequence). The CDR3 loop spans 17 amino acids. Trimming shortened V by 2 bases and J by 4 bases, and 17 bases separated the two germline ends. The CDR3 loop is CASSIIGKGRLNEKLFF. DNA of the CDR3: TGTGCCAGTAGTATAATAGGCAAGGGGCGGCTTAATGAAAAACTGTTTTTT.

This clone was counted only a few times. CDR3 region: CASSYRGLNTEAFF. The CDR3 coding sequence is TGTGCCAGCAGTTACCGGGGGTTGAACACTGAAGCTTTCTTT. This chain links TRBV6-5 with TRBJ1-1; possible D gene TRBD1, 5 bases. Deletions cut 2 bases from V and 0 bases from J, with 7 bases between. Germline CDR1 MNHEY, CDR2 SVGAGI. This CDR3 has 14 amino acids.

V gene TRBV7-9 combines with J gene TRBJ1-2, with 9 positions matching TRBD1. Germline V lookup: CDR1 SEHNR, CDR2 FQNEAQ (reference sequence). The CDR3 loop spans 15 amino acids. J was trimmed by 6 bases and V by 5 bases; bases with no gene match: 10. CDR3 amino acids: CASSPLLGQGNGYTF. CDR3 DNA: TGTGCCAGCAGCCCCTTACTCGGACAGGGGAATGGCTACACCTTC.

The J gene is TRBJ2-2, the V gene TRBV13, with 7 bases matching TRBD2. The germline V gene has CDR1 PRHDT and CDR2 FYEKMQ (reference sequence). The CDR3 length is 14 residues. With 0 bases clipped from V and 5 bases from J, the junction kept 0 bases outside the gene matches. CDR3 nucleotide sequence: TGTGCCAGCAGCTTAGGAGCGGGGACCGGGGAGCTGTTTTTT. This translates into CASSLGAGTGELFF.

This chain joins TRBV9 and TRBJ1-1; 8 bases map to TRBD1. Trimming removed 5 bases from V and 1 base from J; junction bases left unmatched: 7. Germline values: CDR1 SGDLS, CDR2 YYNGEE. The CDR3 totals 15 residues. CDR3 coding DNA: TGTGCCAGCAGTTTTGGACAGGGCGCGAACACTGAAGCTTTCTTT. It yields the protein CASSFGQGANTEAFF.

This chain joins TRBV7-2 and TRBJ1-4, with D tentatively TRBD1 (5 bases). V lost 5 bases and J 8 bases, leaving 21 bases between the germline ends. The CDR3 is 16 residues long. The V gene's germline CDR1 is SGHTA and CDR2 FQGNSA. CDR3 in amino acids: CASSPSFRTGGEKLFF. Here the CDR3 DNA reads TGTGCCAGCAGCCCCTCCTTCAGAACCGGGGGGGAAAAACTGTTTTTT.

The chain carries TRBV7-6 and TRBJ2-1; the match to TRBD2 covers 8 bases. This CDR3 comprises 15 residues. CDR1 SGHVS and CDR2 FNYEAQ come from the germline V gene. Losses at the gene ends were 1 base for V and 9 bases for J; bases not matched to a gene: 8. The CDR3 nucleotides are TGTGCCAGCAGCTTAGTAGTGGGACTAGAGGCTGAGCAGTTCTTC. This gives the protein CASSLVVGLEAEQFF.

V gene TRBV9 combines with J gene TRBJ1-2; D gene ambiguous. The germline V and J ends were trimmed by 3 bases and 7 bases, with 13 bases remaining between them. CDR3 length: 13 residues. Germline CDR1 is SGDLS and CDR2 is YYNGEE. The CDR3 loop reads CASSAQVAGGYTF. The CDR3 DNA sequence: TGTGCCAGCAGCGCCCAGGTGGCCGGTGGCTACACCTTC.

In DNA, the CDR3 is TGTGCCAGCAGCCAAGACCGGGATCAAGAGACCCAGTACTTC. Amino acids: CASSQDRDQETQYF. The chain links TRBV3-1 (or the pseudogene TRBV3-2) to TRBJ2-5; tentative D call: TRBD2 (5 bases). This CDR3 has 14 amino acids. The germline V gene has CDR1 LGHDT and CDR2 YNNKEL (reference sequence). Trimming cost V 0 bases and J 2 bases, with 7 bases left between them.

The rearrangement links TRBV5-1 to TRBJ1-1, with 7 bases that match TRBD1. Trimming at V came to 1 base and at J to 7 bases, leaving 10 bases not matched to a gene. CDR1 and CDR2 (germline): SGHRS, YFSETQ. The CDR3 spans 15 residues. The CDR3 spells CASSLSPGGLGEAFF. For the CDR3, the DNA is TGCGCCAGCAGCTTGTCCCCAGGGGGTTTAGGTGAAGCTTTCTTT.

The chain links TRBV25-1 to TRBJ2-5, with D perhaps matching TRBD2 (5 bases). V lost 4 bases and J 7 bases, leaving 10 bases between the germline ends. This CDR3 spans 12 amino acids. CDR1 is MGHDK, CDR2 SYGVNS, per germline. CDR3 protein: CASSAGYGTQYF. Written as DNA, the CDR3 is TGTGCCAGCAGTGCGGGGTATGGGACCCAGTACTTC. The variable domain in full, completed from reference TRBV25-1 and TRBJ2-5, reads EADIYQTPRYLVIGTGKKITLECSQTMGHDKMYWYQQDPGMELHLIHYSYGVNSTEKGDLSSESTVSRIRTEHFPLTLESARPSHTSQYLCASSAGYGTQYFGPGTRLLVL.

The chain has TRBV25-1 and TRBJ1-2; 10 bases line up with TRBD1. Germline V gene data show CDR1 as MGHDK and CDR2 as SYGVNS. The CDR3 runs to 14 residues. V was clipped by 4 bases and J by 6 bases; unmatched bases: 5. CDR3 sequence: CASSAWDRGDGYTF. CDR3 nucleotide sequence: TGTGCCAGCAGTGCATGGGACAGGGGAGATGGCTACACCTTC.

The J gene is TRBJ1-2, the V gene TRBV5-1; TRBD1 matches 11 bases. CDR1 is SGHRS, CDR2 YFSETQ, per germline. V lost 4 bases, J lost 5 bases, and 4 bases stayed unmatched. The CDR3 loop spans 14 amino acids. In nucleotides, the CDR3 is TGCGCCAGCAGCGGACAGGGGGCCAGATATGGCTACACCTTC. Translated, it gives CASSGQGARYGYTF. Combining the CDR3 with reference TRBV5-1 and TRBJ1-2 gives the whole variable domain KAGVTQTPRYLIKTRGQQVTLSCSPISGHRSVSWYQQTPGQGLQFLFEYFSETQRNKGNFPGRFSGRQFSNSRSEMNVSTLELGDSALYLCASSGQGARYGYTFGSGTRLTVV.

The chain uses TRBV5-1 and TRBJ2-7; D is uncertain. The germline V gene has CDR1 SGHRS and CDR2 YFSETQ. Trimming pared 0 bases from V and 3 bases from J, leaving 7 bases between. The CDR3 is 13 amino acids. The DNA of the CDR3 is TGCGCCAGCAGCTTGGCCCCTAGCTACGAGCAGTACTTC. Amino acids: CASSLAPSYEQYF.

The DNA for the CDR3 is TGTGCCAGCAGTGAACGGCGGAGCCCCTACAATGAGCAGTTCTTC. Translating gives CASSERRSPYNEQFF. The chain links TRBV2 to TRBJ2-1; D gene unclear. Trimming left V 2 bases short and J 2 bases short, with 10 bases between. CDR3 length equals 15 residues. Germline V gene data show CDR1 as SNHLY and CDR2 as FYNNEI. The whole variable domain, filled in from reference TRBV2 and TRBJ2-1, reads EPEVTQTPSHQVTQMGQEVILRCVPISNHLYFYWYRQILGQKVEFLVSFYNNEISEKSEIFDDQFSVERPDGSNFTLKIRSTKLEDSAMYFCASSERRSPYNEQFFGPGTRLTVL.

The rearrangement uses TRBV5-6 and TRBJ1-5; D is unresolved. V lost 4 bases to trimming and J lost 5 bases, with 7 bases between them. This CDR3 is 12 amino acids long. Germline V gives CDR1 SGHDT, CDR2 YYEEEE. CDR3 nucleotide sequence: TGTGCCAGCAGCGCCGGGGATCAGCCCCAGCATTTT. Amino acid sequence: CASSAGDQPQHF.

The genes are TRBV7-2 and TRBJ1-2, with 11 nucleotides matching TRBD1. CDR1 is SGHTA and CDR2 is FQGNSA in the germline V gene. After removal of 1 base from V and 5 bases from J, the junction contained 3 bases not matched to a gene. The CDR3 runs to 15 residues. CDR3 in amino acids: CASSLVGQGGYGYTF. The CDR3 bases are TGTGCCAGCAGCTTAGTGGGACAGGGGGGATATGGCTACACCTTC.

The chain joins TRBV7-2 to TRBJ2-7, with 8 nucleotides matching TRBD1. This CDR3 region has 17 residues. V trimming: 2 bases; J trimming: 2 bases; junction bases outside the gene matches: 11. From germline, CDR1 is SGHTA and CDR2 FQGNSA. CDR3 sequence (DNA): TGTGCCAGCAGCTTAATTCTACCGGGACAGGTCCCCTACGAGCAGTACTTC. Translation gives CASSLILPGQVPYEQYF.

This clone showed up just once. The rearrangement joins TRBV19 to TRBJ2-7, with D tentatively TRBD1 (6 bases). The CDR3 has 12 residues. The V gene's germline CDR1 is LNHDA and CDR2 SQIVND (reference sequence). The V and J ends lost 4 bases and 5 bases respectively, with 9 bases between them. Here the CDR3 reads CASSTTGNEQYF. DNA for the CDR3: TGTGCCAGTAGTACAACAGGGAACGAGCAGTACTTC.

V and J are TRBV7-9 and TRBJ1-6; maybe TRBD1 (5 bases). This CDR3 is 17 amino acids long. Trimming cost V 4 bases and J 10 bases, with 23 bases left between them. In germline, CDR1 is SEHNR, CDR2 FQNEAQ (reference sequence). CDR3 in DNA: TGTGCCAGCAGCTCACGGGCGGGGACCCCTGGTGGGTCACCCCTCCACTTT. It codes for CASSSRAGTPGGSPLHF.

V gene TRBV5-1 combines with J gene TRBJ1-5; 8 bases are shared with TRBD1. The CDR3 is 16 residues long. Trimming at V came to 4 bases and at J to 4 bases, leaving 10 bases not matched to a gene. Looked up from germline, CDR1 is SGHRS and CDR2 is YFSETQ. The CDR3: CASSLAPTGGNQPQHF. The DNA for the CDR3 is TGCGCCAGCAGCCTGGCTCCCACAGGGGGGAATCAGCCCCAGCATTTT.

The chain carries TRBV7-2 and TRBJ2-1, with a weak D call TRBD1 (6 bases). This CDR3 has 18 residues. The V gene's germline CDR1 is SGHTA and CDR2 FQGNSA. The V end was cut by 5 bases, the J end by 0 bases, with 20 bases between. The CDR3 DNA reads TGTGCCAGCAGCCCCCTCTGGGGGCGCCTCAGCTCCTACAATGAGCAGTTCTTC. Its translation is CASSPLWGRLSSYNEQFF.

The chain links TRBV2 to TRBJ1-6, with TRBD1 matching over 7 bases. Trimming cost V 8 bases and J 11 bases; bases outside gene matches: 6. The CDR3 runs to 12 residues. Germline V CDR1 and CDR2: SNHLY, FYNNEI. CDR3 in amino acids: CASQGGATPLHF. In DNA, the CDR3 is TGTGCCAGCCAAGGGGGCGCGACACCCCTCCACTTT.

The CDR3 DNA follows: TGTGCCACCAGCAGGGGGGCCCTCTATGGCTACACCTTC. This translates into CATSRGALYGYTF. The J gene is TRBJ1-2, the V gene TRBV15; maybe TRBD1 (6 bases). Per the germline V gene, CDR1 is LNHNV and CDR2 is YYDKDF (reference sequence). CDR3 size: 13 residues. V was cut by 3 bases and J by 4 bases, with 9 bases left in between.